These 21 T cell receptor beta chains originate from one sample sequenced in a study of regulatory T cells in long-lasting Graves disease (dated by TCRdb to the early 2020s). In the paper's terms, the time point label means: newly diagnosed GD, antithyroid drugs for less than 3 months. RNA was extracted from PBMCs in TRIzol for both TCR sequencing and RNA sequencing. Library generation was performed with multiplex PCR. The instrument given in TCRdb is Illumina HiSeq 4000. To build TCR beta libraries, CDR3 regions were amplified by Arm-PCR using iRepertoire HTBI primers. TCRdb passed the public sequencing reads through fastp at Q25 and MiXCR, retaining productive beta sequences. Each record represents a unique CDR3 protein, reported with the most common genes and DNA among its rows. The sample table shows over 300,000 distinct CDR3 sequences, and roughly 16% are seen once. The ten largest clones represent about 20% of the sample.

This sample comprised peripheral blood mononuclear cells (PBMCs), obtained at new diagnosis, from a patient treated with antithyroid drugs. The receptors originated from a female donor with Graves disease.

This clonotype was seen repeatedly, ten times or more. This sequence joins TRBV6-1 and TRBJ2-1; 12 nucleotides line up with TRBD1. Germline-derived CDR1 and CDR2 are MNHNS and SASEGT. The CDR3 covers 15 residues. Germline trimming cut 5 bases from V and 7 bases from J; bases unmatched to any gene: 6. The CDR3 DNA is TGTGCCAGCAGTACGGGACAGGGGGCACGGAATGAGCAGTTCTTC. This sequence encodes CASSTGQGARNEQFF.

This chain connects TRBV15 to TRBJ2-1, with D possibly being TRBD1 (6 bases). This CDR3 is 14 amino acids long. V lost 4 bases to trimming and J lost 9 bases, with 16 bases between them. Germline lookup yields CDR1 LNHNV and CDR2 YYDKDF (reference sequence). This chain's CDR3 is CATSNPQGLGEQFF. CDR3 nucleotide sequence: TGTGCCACCAGCAACCCGCAGGGGCTCGGTGAGCAGTTCTTC.

This clonotype appeared many times. V is TRBV2 and J is TRBJ1-1, with D possibly matching TRBD1 (5 bases). The V end was cut by 6 bases, the J end by 3 bases, with 14 bases between. The CDR3 is made up of 14 amino acids. The V gene's germline CDR1 is SNHLY and CDR2 FYNNEI. DNA of the CDR3: TGTGCCAGCAGCAGGGAAGTAAAGGACACTGAAGCTTTCTTT. Protein sequence: CASSREVKDTEAFF.

At least ten counts were recorded for this clonotype. This chain links TRBV29-1 with TRBJ2-3; D is unresolved. V was pared by 4 bases and J by 2 bases, with 10 bases between. CDR1 SQVTM and CDR2 ANQGSEA come from the germline V gene. This CDR3 comprises 13 residues. DNA of the CDR3: TGCAGCGTTGTAAGTGATCTCACAGATACGCAGTATTTT. It encodes CSVVSDLTDTQYF.

This clonotype showed up just once. This likely reflects a read error, since a far larger clone is one base away. V gene TRBV20-1 combines with J gene TRBJ2-1, with 9 bases lining up with TRBD2. The end of the DNA is better explained by TRBJ2-5, so the J call may be wrong. This CDR3 is built from 18 residues. CDR1 is DFQATT, CDR2 SNEGSKA, per germline (reference sequence). The CDR3 reads CSAGDPLSLAGGGETQYF. DNA of the CDR3: TGCAGTGCTGGAGATCCCCTGAGCCTGGCGGGAGGGGGAGAGACCCAGTACTTC.

In this sample, this clonotype turned up a few times. The chain uses TRBV5-6 and TRBJ2-7, with 11 bases aligning to TRBD2. The germline V gene has CDR1 SGHDT and CDR2 YYEEEE. V shed 3 bases, J shed 3 bases, and the junction held 2 bases outside the gene matches. CDR3 length: 14 amino acids. This chain's CDR3 is CASSWGLADYEQYF. The CDR3 DNA follows: TGTGCCAGCAGCTGGGGACTAGCGGACTACGAGCAGTACTTC.

This clonotype was seen repeatedly, ten times or more. The chain employs TRBV18 and TRBJ1-1; no definite D call. The CDR3 has 13 residues. V gave up 5 bases and J gave up 2 bases, with 9 bases separating them. Germline V lookup: CDR1 KGHSH, CDR2 LQKENI. CDR3 sequence: CASSGDFNTEAFF. CDR3 DNA: TGTGCCAGCTCAGGGGATTTTAACACTGAAGCTTTCTTT.

This clonotype was observed a handful of times. The chain joins TRBV19 to TRBJ2-2; 9 nucleotides match TRBD1. Germline lookup yields CDR1 LNHDA and CDR2 SQIVND (reference sequence). Trimming removed 0 bases from V and 5 bases from J; junction bases left unmatched: 13. CDR3 length: 19 amino acids. CDR3: CASSIESGQGLWLTGELFF. The CDR3 bases are TGTGCCAGTAGTATAGAGTCGGGACAGGGATTGTGGCTAACCGGGGAGCTGTTTTTT. Combining the CDR3 with reference TRBV19 and TRBJ2-2 gives the whole variable domain DGGITQSPKYLFRKEGQNVTLSCEQNLNHDAMYWYRQDPGQGLRLIYYSQIVNDFQKGDIAEGYSVSREKKESFPLTVTSAQKNPTAFYLCASSIESGQGLWLTGELFFGEGSRLTVL.

This clonotype has a count of ten or more. J is TRBJ1-6 and V is TRBV4-1, with D uncertain. Germline V lookup: CDR1 MGHRA, CDR2 YSYEKL. CDR3 length equals 14 residues. The V end lost 4 bases, the J end lost 7 bases, and 11 bases lay between the germline ends. The DNA of the CDR3 is TGCGCCAGCAGCCCTATTGGAGGGAATTCACCCCTCCACTTT. Amino acids: CASSPIGGNSPLHF.

The V call is TRBV5-1, the J call TRBJ2-4, with 10 nucleotides matching TRBD1. This CDR3 spans 17 amino acids. Per germline, CDR1 SGHRS and CDR2 YFSETQ. V was clipped by 4 bases and J by 3 bases; unmatched bases: 10. The CDR3 here is CASSPGTGDIGKNIQYF. The CDR3, as DNA: TGCGCCAGCAGCCCCGGGACAGGGGATATCGGCAAAAACATTCAGTACTTC. Drawing the rest from reference TRBV5-1 and TRBJ2-4, the complete variable domain is KAGVTQTPRYLIKTRGQQVTLSCSPISGHRSVSWYQQTPGQGLQFLFEYFSETQRNKGNFPGRFSGRQFSNSRSEMNVSTLELGDSALYLCASSPGTGDIGKNIQYFGAGTRLSVL.

This clonotype was recorded at least ten times. The chain's CDR3 is CASSEEGELTDTQYF. As DNA, the CDR3 is TGTGCCAGCAGTGAGGAGGGGGAGCTCACAGATACGCAGTATTTT. V usage is TRBV2 and J usage is TRBJ2-3; perhaps D is TRBD1 or TRBD2 (6 bases each). Germline CDR1 SNHLY, CDR2 FYNNEI. The V gene lost 3 bases and the J gene lost 2 bases, with 12 bases spanning the gap. The CDR3 runs to 15 residues. Full variable domain (missing parts from reference TRBV2 and TRBJ2-3): EPEVTQTPSHQVTQMGQEVILRCVPISNHLYFYWYRQILGQKVEFLVSFYNNEISEKSEIFDDQFSVERPDGSNFTLKIRSTKLEDSAMYFCASSEEGELTDTQYFGPGTRLTVL.

This clonotype appeared many times. The chain has TRBV6-5 and TRBJ2-2, with 9 nucleotides matching TRBD2. CDR1 and CDR2 (germline): MNHEY, SVGAGI. This CDR3 comprises 17 residues. V trimming: 6 bases; J trimming: 6 bases; junction bases outside the gene matches: 14. The CDR3 here is CASSYGAGGPLSGELFF. CDR3 bases: TGTGCCAGCAGCTACGGCGCGGGGGGGCCGCTGTCCGGGGAGCTGTTTTTT.

Ten or more counts support this clonotype. The CDR3 spells CSATGQGKWETQYF. The CDR3, as DNA: TGCAGTGCCACAGGACAGGGCAAATGGGAGACCCAGTACTTC. V gene TRBV20-1 combines with J gene TRBJ2-5; 8 nucleotides match TRBD1. The CDR3 consists of 14 residues. Losses at the gene ends were 6 bases for V and 5 bases for J; bases not matched to a gene: 11. Germline V lookup: CDR1 DFQATT, CDR2 SNEGSKA (reference sequence).

In the case of this clonotype: This may stem from a read error, because a much larger clone lies one nucleotide away. CDR3 loop: CASSFRREGTEAFF. The CDR3 DNA reads as TGTGCCAGCAGTTTCAGGAGGGAGGGCACTGAAGCTTTCTTT. The chain couples TRBV6-5 to TRBJ1-1; D is unresolved. The germline gives CDR1 MNHEY, CDR2 SVGAGI. The CDR3 runs 14 residues. Trimming pared 4 bases from V and 4 bases from J, leaving 13 bases between.

There are many counts of this clonotype. The chain has TRBV6-2 or TRBV6-3 and TRBJ1-2; the D is unclear. The CDR3 length is 12 residues. CDR1 and CDR2 from the germline V gene are MNHEY and SVGEGT. Trimming removed 0 bases at V and 2 bases at J, with 1 base between. Here the CDR3 DNA reads TGTGCCAGCAGTTACTCGAACTATGGCTACACCTTC. Translating it yields CASSYSNYGYTF.

This chain uses TRBV18 with TRBJ1-2; D ambiguous. The germline V and J ends were trimmed by 2 bases and 4 bases, with 11 bases remaining between them. CDR3 length: 14 residues. Germline-derived CDR1 and CDR2 are KGHSH and LQKENI. The CDR3 DNA is TGTGCCAGCTCACCAGCCGGGTCCGGCTATGGCTACACCTTC. This gives the protein CASSPAGSGYGYTF.

This sequence joins TRBV6-1 and TRBJ2-1; maybe TRBD1 (6 bases). CDR3 size: 12 residues. The V end lost 5 bases, the J end lost 7 bases, and 9 bases lay between the germline ends. The germline gives CDR1 MNHNS, CDR2 SASEGT. CDR3 sequence: CASSQGNNEQFF. The DNA of the CDR3 is TGTGCCAGCAGTCAGGGGAATAATGAGCAGTTCTTC.

Many counts were recorded for this clonotype. The gene calls are TRBV15 and TRBJ2-1; 10 nucleotides agree with TRBD2. Germline CDR1 is LNHNV and CDR2 is YYDKDF (reference sequence). This CDR3 is built from 16 residues. V shed 0 bases and J 9 bases; nucleotides not matched to a gene: 8. The chain's CDR3 is CATSRDSVLAGPEQFF. As DNA, the CDR3 is TGTGCCACCAGCAGAGATAGTGTACTAGCGGGACCTGAGCAGTTCTTC.

This clonotype was observed many times. V and J are TRBV24-1 and TRBJ2-1; the match to TRBD2 covers 10 bases. CDR1 is KGHDR, CDR2 SFDVKD, per germline. This CDR3 region has 18 residues. With 0 bases clipped from V and 1 base from J, the junction kept 5 bases outside the gene matches. CDR3 bases: TGTGCCACCAGTGATTTGTACCAGCGGGGGGGTTCCTACAATGAGCAGTTCTTC. Translating gives CATSDLYQRGGSYNEQFF.

This chain uses TRBV24-1 with TRBJ1-5, with 12 positions matching TRBD1. The closer fit of TRBJ2-3 to the DNA end suggests the J call may be wrong. The CDR3 is 15 residues long. CDR1 and CDR2 (germline): KGHDR, SFDVKD. The CDR3 protein is CATSEGQGAYQPQYF. In nucleotides, the CDR3 is TGTGCCACCAGTGAGGGACAGGGGGCTTATCAGCCCCAGTATTTT.

The chain carries TRBV5-6 and TRBJ2-3, with 9 bases matching TRBD1. The germline CDR1 and CDR2 sequences are SGHDT and YYEEEE. The CDR3 is 15 amino acids. The V gene end was trimmed by 4 bases and the J gene end by 3 bases; junction bases not matched to a gene: 6. The CDR3 protein is CASSLWTGETDTQYF. The CDR3 DNA reads as TGTGCCAGCAGCCTCTGGACAGGGGAGACAGATACGCAGTATTTT.